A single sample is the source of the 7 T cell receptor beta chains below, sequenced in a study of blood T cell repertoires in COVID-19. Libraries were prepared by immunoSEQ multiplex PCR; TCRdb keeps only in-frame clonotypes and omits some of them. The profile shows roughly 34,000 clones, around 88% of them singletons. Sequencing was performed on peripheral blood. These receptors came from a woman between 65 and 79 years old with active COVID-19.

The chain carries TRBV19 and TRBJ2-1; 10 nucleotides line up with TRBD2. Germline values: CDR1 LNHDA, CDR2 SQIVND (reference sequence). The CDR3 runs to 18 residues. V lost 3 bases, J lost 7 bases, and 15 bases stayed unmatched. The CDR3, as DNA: TGTGCCAGTAGTATTGGTTCGGGAGCGGGGGGGCTTCGGAATGAGCAGTTCTTC. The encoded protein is CASSIGSGAGGLRNEQFF.

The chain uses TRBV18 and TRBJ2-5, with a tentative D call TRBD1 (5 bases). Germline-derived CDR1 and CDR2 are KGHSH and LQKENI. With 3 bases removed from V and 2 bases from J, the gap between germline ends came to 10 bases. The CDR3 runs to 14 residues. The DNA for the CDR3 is TGTGCCAGCTCACCCAACCAGGGACAAGAGACCCAGTACTTC. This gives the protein CASSPNQGQETQYF. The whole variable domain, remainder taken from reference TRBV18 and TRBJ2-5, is NAGVMQNPRHLVRRRGQEARLRCSPMKGHSHVYWYRQLPEEGLKFMVYLQKENIIDESGMPKERFSAEFPKEGPSILRIQQVVRGDSAAYFCASSPNQGQETQYFGPGTRLLVL.

The CDR3 spells CASSQTGTIPGRYF. The CDR3 nucleotides are TGTGCCAGCAGCCAAACAGGGACCATCCCGGGGAGGTACTTC. J is TRBJ2-5 and V is TRBV7-9, with D maybe TRBD1 (6 bases). V was cut by 5 bases and J by 13 bases, with 23 bases left in between. The CDR3 sequence is 14 residues long. Germline loops: CDR1 SEHNR, CDR2 FQNEAQ (reference sequence).

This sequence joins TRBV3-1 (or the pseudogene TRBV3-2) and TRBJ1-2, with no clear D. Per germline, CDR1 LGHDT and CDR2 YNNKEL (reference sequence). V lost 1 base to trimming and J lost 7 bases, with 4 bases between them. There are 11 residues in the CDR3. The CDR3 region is CASSQASGYTF. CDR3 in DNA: TGTGCCAGCAGCCAAGCGAGTGGCTACACCTTC.

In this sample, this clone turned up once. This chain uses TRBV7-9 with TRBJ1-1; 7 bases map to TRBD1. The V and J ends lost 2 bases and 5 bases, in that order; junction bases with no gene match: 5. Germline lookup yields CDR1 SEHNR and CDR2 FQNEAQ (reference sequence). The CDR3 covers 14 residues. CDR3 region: CASSLLPGGTEAFF. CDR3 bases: TGTGCCAGCAGCTTACTTCCAGGGGGTACTGAAGCTTTCTTT.

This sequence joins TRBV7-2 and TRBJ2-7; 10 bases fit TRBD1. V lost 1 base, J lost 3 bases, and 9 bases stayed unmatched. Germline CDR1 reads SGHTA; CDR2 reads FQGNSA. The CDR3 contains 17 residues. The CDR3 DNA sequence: TGTGCCAGCAGCTTAGGTGTTTGGGGGGACAGGGGCTACGAGCAGTACTTC. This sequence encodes CASSLGVWGDRGYEQYF.

CDR3 residues: CASSRSASGISYNEQFF. The CDR3 nucleotides read TGTGCCAGCAGCCGCAGCGCTAGCGGTATCTCCTACAATGAGCAGTTCTTC. This chain links TRBV7-8 with TRBJ2-1; TRBD2 agrees at 7 bases. The CDR3 is made up of 17 amino acids. V was clipped by 5 bases and J by 0 bases; unmatched bases: 10. The germline V gene has CDR1 SGHVS and CDR2 FQNEAQ.